Ten or more counts support the clone carrying this T cell receptor (beta chain). This sample stems from a study of T cells after yellow fever vaccination. Study overall: The authors sorted the EM, EMRA, CM and Tscm memory subsets using CD3, CD45RA, CCR7 and CD95. The fractions with low cell numbers were processed using SMART-Seq v4 Ultra Low Input. Study-level findings and limits: Most primary-vaccination clones reappeared after the booster (about 96% CD4, 75% to 90% CD8). The study noted that FACS-sorted repertoires could contain abundant clonotypes contaminating from the bulk population.

With V trimmed by 3 bases and J by 0 bases, 4 bases remained unmatched. The CDR3 is 16 amino acids. Looked up from germline, CDR1 is DFQATT and CDR2 is SNEGSKA (reference sequence). TCRdb independently ran MiXCR on the 5' RACE reads; one entry per CDR3 protein. The data contain tens of thousands of distinct CDR3 sequences, about 5.6% of them seen just once; the ten biggest clones take up roughly 28%. The sample was PBMCs, either bulk or a sorted T-cell subset (CD4+, CD8+, memory, or dextramer-sorted; not recorded which), taken on the day of the yellow fever booster vaccination. The chain has TRBV20-1 and TRBJ2-3, with TRBD2 matching 12 bases. This TCR was recovered from a man younger than 35 who received the YFV17D yellow fever vaccine. The CDR3 DNA follows: TGCAGTGCTAGGCTAGCGGGGGGGAGTAGCACAGATACGCAGTATTTT. This gives the protein CSARLAGGSSTDTQYF.